These 24 T cell receptor beta chains were sequenced from one sample in a study of cytomegalovirus exposure and HLA in healthy donors. The study ran its PCR with 60 Vbeta and 13 Jbeta primers. Profiled with immunoSEQ multiplex PCR; TCRdb holds only in-frame clones, not every one. The data contain approximately 200,000 clones, approximately 85% of them singletons. The sequencing input was PBMCs. These receptors were collected from a woman in her fifties or sixties in good health and CMV-seropositive.

This clone was found once. This chain joins TRBV5-4 and TRBJ2-1, with 16 bases fitting TRBD2. In germline, CDR1 is SGHNT, CDR2 YYREEE (reference sequence). Unmatched junction bases numbered 2, after V lost 4 bases and J lost 7 bases. This CDR3 region has 15 residues. This chain's CDR3 is CASSGGLAGGNEQFF. The DNA of the CDR3 is TGTGCCAGCAGCGGGGGACTAGCGGGAGGGAATGAGCAGTTCTTC.

The chain employs TRBV15 and TRBJ1-1; 8 nucleotides line up with TRBD1. Germline loops: CDR1 LNHNV, CDR2 YYDKDF (reference sequence). This CDR3 has 15 residues. J lost 6 bases, V lost 1 base, and 7 bases had no gene match. The CDR3 sequence: CATSRVSGQGPEAFF. The CDR3 DNA is TGTGCCACCAGCAGAGTCTCCGGACAGGGCCCTGAAGCTTTCTTT.

The genes are TRBV9 and TRBJ2-5; D not certain. Germline V lookup: CDR1 SGDLS, CDR2 YYNGEE. The CDR3 contains 14 residues. V dropped 0 bases and J dropped 0 bases, with 6 bases sitting between them. The CDR3 loop is CASSVGVYQETQYF. Written as DNA, the CDR3 is TGTGCCAGCAGCGTAGGAGTGTACCAAGAGACCCAGTACTTC. The variable domain in full, completed from reference TRBV9 and TRBJ2-5, reads DSGVTQTPKHLITATGQRVTLRCSPRSGDLSVYWYQQSLDQGLQFLIQYYNGEERAKGNILERFSAQQFPDLHSELNLSSLELGDSALYFCASSVGVYQETQYFGPGTRLLVL.

V usage is TRBV27 and J usage is TRBJ2-5; D gene ambiguous. The DNA end lines up better with TRBJ2-7; the J call may be wrong. Germline lookup yields CDR1 MNHEY and CDR2 SMNVEV (reference sequence). The CDR3 consists of 17 residues. The DNA of the CDR3 is TGTGCCAGCAGTTTATCGGGCAGTCCTATCAGCTCCTACGAGCAGTACTTC. This gives the protein CASSLSGSPISSYEQYF.

The V and J genes are TRBV7-2 and TRBJ2-1, with 10 bases lining up with TRBD1. The V gene's germline CDR1 is SGHTA and CDR2 FQGNSA. The V gene end was trimmed by 6 bases and the J gene end by 1 base; junction bases not matched to a gene: 6. This CDR3 region has 16 residues. For the CDR3, the DNA is TGTGCCAGCAGTCGGACAGGGGGTGCTTCCTACAATGAGCAGTTCTTC. Amino acids: CASSRTGGASYNEQFF.

The CDR3 DNA reads TGTGCCAGCAGTCGTGGACAGGGGGATTCACCCCTCCACTTT. This encodes CASSRGQGDSPLHF. The V and J genes are TRBV7-9 and TRBJ1-6; TRBD1 aligns across 10 bases. The CDR3 runs 14 residues. Germline V CDR1 and CDR2: SEHNR, FQNEAQ (reference sequence). With V trimmed by 6 bases and J by 8 bases, 4 bases remained unmatched.

The chain recombines TRBV5-1 with TRBJ1-3; D might be TRBD1 (6 bases). Trimming left V 3 bases short and J 4 bases short, with 11 bases between. CDR3 length: 14 amino acids. Germline assignment: CDR1 SGHRS and CDR2 YFSETQ. The CDR3 reads CASSSAGVGNTIYF. CDR3 in DNA: TGCGCCAGCAGCTCCGCAGGGGTAGGAAACACCATATATTTT. The variable domain in full, completed from reference TRBV5-1 and TRBJ1-3, reads KAGVTQTPRYLIKTRGQQVTLSCSPISGHRSVSWYQQTPGQGLQFLFEYFSETQRNKGNFPGRFSGRQFSNSRSEMNVSTLELGDSALYLCASSSAGVGNTIYFGEGSWLTVV.

The chain recombines TRBV6-1 with TRBJ2-5; a weak D match, TRBD1 (5 bases). The CDR3 has 14 residues. The V gene's germline CDR1 is MNHNS and CDR2 SASEGT. V lost 2 bases, J lost 11 bases, and 18 bases lay in between. CDR3 nucleotide sequence: TGTGCCAGCAGTGAAAGCCCGGACATTCTCGGGCAGTACTTC. It encodes CASSESPDILGQYF.

Details on this clone: Compared with germline, one end of the junction differs, possibly owing to a read error. The chain joins TRBV7-7 to TRBJ2-5; possibly TRBD1 for D (6 bases). Germline-derived CDR1 and CDR2 are SSHAT and FNYEAQ (reference sequence). This CDR3 comprises 14 residues. The CDR3 sequence is CASSVQGGQETQYF. The CDR3 DNA follows: TGTGCTAGCAGCGTACAGGGCGGCCAAGAGACCCAGTACTTC. Full variable domain (missing parts from reference TRBV7-7 and TRBJ2-5): GAGVSQSPRYKVTKRGQDVTLRCDPISSHATLYWYQQALGQGPEFLTYFNYEAQPDKSGLPSDRFSAERPEGSISTLTIQRTEQRDSAMYRCASSVQGGQETQYFGPGTRLLVL.

A remark on this clone: One end of the junction is discordant with germline, which a read error may explain. The chain couples TRBV19 to TRBJ2-6, with a possible D match to TRBD1 (5 bases). This CDR3 is built from 13 residues. Germline V lookup: CDR1 LNHDA, CDR2 SQIVND (reference sequence). CDR3 nucleotides: TGTGCCAGTACCGGAGCTGGGGCCAACGGCCTGACTTTC. The encoded protein is CASTGAGANGLTF.

The chain carries TRBV5-1 and TRBJ2-7, with TRBD2 matching 8 bases. After removal of 0 bases from V and 2 bases from J, the junction contained 4 bases not matched to a gene. Germline values: CDR1 SGHRS, CDR2 YFSETQ. This CDR3 is 15 amino acids long. This CDR3 is CASSLVTSGAYEQYF. CDR3 DNA sequence: TGCGCCAGCAGCTTGGTAACTAGCGGAGCCTACGAGCAGTACTTC.

This clone showed up just a few times. The chain recombines TRBV7-9 with TRBJ2-2; 7 bases align to TRBD1. Germline CDR1 and CDR2: SEHNR and FQNEAQ (reference sequence). The CDR3 spans 16 residues. Trimming took 6 bases from V and 0 from J; bases not matched to a gene: 7. The CDR3 spells CASSQDRRTNTGELFF. The CDR3 nucleotides read TGTGCCAGCAGTCAGGACAGGCGGACGAACACCGGGGAGCTGTTTTTT.

The chain carries TRBV6-6 and TRBJ2-3, with 9 positions matching TRBD2. Per germline, CDR1 MNHNY and CDR2 SVGAGI (reference sequence). The V and J ends lost 7 bases and 6 bases, in that order; junction bases with no gene match: 5. This CDR3 is built from 13 residues. CDR3 protein: CASTLAGRDTQYF. CDR3 coding DNA: TGTGCCAGCACCCTAGCGGGGCGGGATACGCAGTATTTT.

The chain carries TRBV5-1 and TRBJ2-7; D unresolved. This CDR3 is 13 amino acids long. With 0 bases removed from V and 3 bases from J, the gap between germline ends came to 7 bases. Germline values: CDR1 SGHRS, CDR2 YFSETQ. DNA for the CDR3: TGCGCCAGCAGCTTGGGACACATCTACGAGCAGTACTTC. It encodes CASSLGHIYEQYF.

As DNA, the CDR3 is TGTGCCAGCAGCTTCACAGCTGGGAACACTGAAGCTTTCTTT. It yields the protein CASSFTAGNTEAFF. The rearrangement uses TRBV28 and TRBJ1-1; D remains ambiguous. Germline CDR1 and CDR2: MDHEN and SYDVKM. CDR3 length: 14 residues. Trimming pared 6 bases from V and 1 base from J, leaving 12 bases between.

This CDR3 is CASSPTAGRSYEQYF. The CDR3 DNA sequence: TGTGCCAGCAGCCCCACGGCGGGCCGTTCCTACGAGCAGTACTTC. The chain joins TRBV6-5 to TRBJ2-7; D possibly corresponds to TRBD2 (5 bases). The CDR3 sequence is 15 residues long. The germline V gene has CDR1 MNHEY and CDR2 SVGAGI. Trimming removed 6 bases from V and 1 base from J, with 16 bases in between.

The chain recombines TRBV5-6 with TRBJ1-2; 12 nucleotides agree with TRBD1. Trimming took 0 bases from V and 7 from J; bases not matched to a gene: 10. The CDR3 runs to 17 residues. The germline gives CDR1 SGHDT, CDR2 YYEEEE. In nucleotides, the CDR3 is TGTGCCAGCAGCTTGGCCGGGACAGGGGGCCGAGGGGGTGGCTACACCTTC. Translation gives CASSLAGTGGRGGGYTF.

This chain connects TRBV19 to TRBJ2-1, with 7 nucleotides matching TRBD1. The CDR3 is 13 amino acids. The V gene end was trimmed by 6 bases and the J gene end by 7 bases; junction bases not matched to a gene: 6. Germline V CDR1 and CDR2: LNHDA, SQIVND (reference sequence). This CDR3 reads CASRAGGLNEQFF. The CDR3 nucleotides are TGTGCCAGTAGGGCAGGGGGTTTAAATGAGCAGTTCTTC.

The genes are TRBV5-4 and TRBJ2-2; 7 bases agree with TRBD1. CDR3 length: 15 amino acids. V gave up 4 bases and J gave up 4 bases; unmatched junction bases: 7. Per the germline V gene, CDR1 is SGHNT and CDR2 is YYREEE (reference sequence). The DNA for the CDR3 is TGTGCCAGCAGCCACAGGGGCACGGTCACCGGGGAGCTGTTTTTT. Its translation is CASSHRGTVTGELFF.

The gene calls are TRBV6-5 and TRBJ2-7, with 7 bases fitting TRBD1. CDR1 MNHEY and CDR2 SVGAGI come from the germline V gene. This CDR3 comprises 15 residues. V was clipped by 4 bases and J by 6 bases; unmatched bases: 12. This chain's CDR3 is CASSSNQDRFLEQYF. The CDR3 DNA is TGTGCCAGCAGTTCAAACCAGGACAGGTTCCTCGAGCAGTACTTC.

The rearrangement joins TRBV5-4 to TRBJ1-3; no firm D call. CDR1 and CDR2 from the germline V gene are SGHNT and YYREEE (reference sequence). CDR3 length equals 14 residues. The ends were cut back, 0 bases at V and 4 bases at J, with 8 bases in the middle. The CDR3 DNA reads TGTGCCAGCAGCTTGGCCGGCGGAGGAAACACCATATATTTT. It codes for CASSLAGGGNTIYF.

This chain links TRBV5-1 with TRBJ1-2; 12 bases map to TRBD1. V was pared by 0 bases and J by 4 bases, with 4 bases of the junction left unmatched. This CDR3 contains 16 residues. The germline gives CDR1 SGHRS, CDR2 YFSETQ. The CDR3 coding sequence is TGCGCCAGCAGCTTGGGCCGGGACAGGGGGCTCTATGGCTACACCTTC. Protein product: CASSLGRDRGLYGYTF. Drawing the rest from reference TRBV5-1 and TRBJ1-2, the complete variable domain is KAGVTQTPRYLIKTRGQQVTLSCSPISGHRSVSWYQQTPGQGLQFLFEYFSETQRNKGNFPGRFSGRQFSNSRSEMNVSTLELGDSALYLCASSLGRDRGLYGYTFGSGTRLTVV.

The chain's CDR3 is CASSALQGDTEAFF. In nucleotides, the CDR3 is TGTGCCAGCAGTGCCCTACAGGGGGACACTGAAGCTTTCTTT. The chain employs TRBV28 and TRBJ1-1, with 8 bases fitting TRBD1. Trimming took 5 bases from V and 3 from J; bases not matched to a gene: 5. The CDR3 has 14 residues. Germline CDR1 MDHEN, CDR2 SYDVKM.

The V gene is TRBV6-5, the J gene TRBJ2-7, with 10 bases aligning to TRBD2. Germline V lookup: CDR1 MNHEY, CDR2 SVGAGI. J was trimmed by 6 bases and V by 3 bases; bases with no gene match: 8. The CDR3 has 15 amino acids. The CDR3 DNA reads as TGTGCCAGCAGTTATTTAGCGGGAGGAGATGGCGAGCAGTACTTC. This codes for CASSYLAGGDGEQYF.